Listed below are T cell receptor beta chains from one sample, sequenced in a study of shared clonotypes between healthy human individuals. Produced via immunoSEQ multiplex PCR; TCRdb's table is partial and in-frame only. The repertoire consists of 2 million or so clones, with 85% to 95% occurring once and the leading ten covering about 1.1%. Material for sequencing was naive CD8+ T cells sorted from blood. These TCRs come from a man aged 18 to 29 in good health. Both conserved end residues are part of each CDR3. The D gene is left open where the match is weak. Not every row has a clone size; where given, it reads once, few, many or a size class.

cdr3_nt cdr3_aa d_call j_call clone_size v_call
TGTGCCAGCAGTTTAGGAGCACCCGAGCAGTACTTC CASSLGAPEQYF NA TRBJ2-7 few TRBV7-9
TGTGCCAGCAGGACAGGGGGACCTAATTCACCCCTCCACTTT CASRTGGPNSPLHF TRBD1 TRBJ1-6 NA TRBV6-1
TGTGCCAGCAGCGGGTCACTAGCGGAGGCGGTAGATACGCAGTATTTT CASSGSLAEAVDTQYF TRBD2 TRBJ2-3 NA TRBV9
TGTGCCAGCAGCTTAGGCGGAGGGAAGGGGCGGGAAGCTTTCTTT CASSLGGGKGREAFF NA TRBJ1-1 NA TRBV7-9
TGTGCCAGCAGTAGTCGACAGGGCCTGATAGGAGAGACCCAGTACTTC CASSSRQGLIGETQYF TRBD1 TRBJ2-5 NA TRBV2
TGTGCCAGCAGCCCAACTAGCGGGAATGGAGAGACCCAGTACTTC CASSPTSGNGETQYF TRBD2 TRBJ2-5 once TRBV7-9
TGTGCCAGCACGTTGACAGCTACCCAAGAGACCCAGTACTTC CASTLTATQETQYF NA TRBJ2-5 NA TRBV2
TGCGCCAGCAGCCAACTTACAGGGGGTTACACTGAAGCTTTCTTT CASSQLTGGYTEAFF TRBD1 TRBJ1-1 once TRBV4-3
TGTGCCAGCAGCGCAAGCGGACGCACAGATACGCAGTATTTT CASSASGRTDTQYF NA TRBJ2-3 NA TRBV9
TGTGCCAGCAGAGGCCCAAGCCAAGAGACCCAGTACTTC CASRGPSQETQYF NA TRBJ2-5 NA TRBV2
TGCGCCAGCAGCCTCATGTCGTCGAGCGAGCAGTACTTC CASSLMSSSEQYF NA TRBJ2-7 NA TRBV4-1
TGTGCCAGCAGCGGCGACTCAGATACGCAGTATTTT CASSGDSDTQYF NA TRBJ2-3 NA TRBV9
TGTGCTAGTGGCCTAGGGATAGGAGAGACCCAGTACTTC CASGLGIGETQYF NA TRBJ2-5 once TRBV12-5
TGTGCCAGCAGAAACCGGGACAGGGTTATGGGGGAGCAGTACTTC CASRNRDRVMGEQYF TRBD1 TRBJ2-7 NA TRBV2
TGTGCCAGCAGCGTAGGGAAGAGCGTCTTCCGAGAGCAGTTCTTC CASSVGKSVFREQFF NA TRBJ2-1 NA TRBV9
TGTGCCAGCAGCTTGGTTGGGGTGGGATACGAGCAGTACTTC CASSLVGVGYEQYF NA TRBJ2-7 NA TRBV5-8
TGTGCCAGCAGCCCCGAAGTCCCTGAAGCTTTCTTT CASSPEVPEAFF NA TRBJ1-1 NA TRBV7-9
TGTGCCAGCAGCTTTGTTGGGGGCCGAGGGAACACTGAAGCTTTCTTT CASSFVGGRGNTEAFF NA TRBJ1-1 NA TRBV7-9
TGCGCCAGCAGCATACAGGGATCCAACTATGGCTACACCTTC CASSIQGSNYGYTF NA TRBJ1-2 NA TRBV4-1
TGTGCCAGCAGCACGGGACTAGCGGACTACAATGAGCAGTTCTTC CASSTGLADYNEQFF TRBD2 TRBJ2-1 NA TRBV7-3